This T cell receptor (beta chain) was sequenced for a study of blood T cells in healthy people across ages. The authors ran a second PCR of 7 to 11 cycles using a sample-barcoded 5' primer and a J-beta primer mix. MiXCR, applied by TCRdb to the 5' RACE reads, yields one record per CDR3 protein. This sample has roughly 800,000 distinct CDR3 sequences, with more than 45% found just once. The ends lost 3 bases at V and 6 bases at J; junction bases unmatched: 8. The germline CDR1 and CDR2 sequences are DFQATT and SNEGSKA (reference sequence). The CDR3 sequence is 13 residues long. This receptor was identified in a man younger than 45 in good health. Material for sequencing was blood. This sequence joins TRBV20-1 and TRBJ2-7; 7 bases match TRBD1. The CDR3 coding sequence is TGCAGTGCTAGGAGGGACAGTCGCTGCGAGCAGTACTTC. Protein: CSARRDSRCEQYF.